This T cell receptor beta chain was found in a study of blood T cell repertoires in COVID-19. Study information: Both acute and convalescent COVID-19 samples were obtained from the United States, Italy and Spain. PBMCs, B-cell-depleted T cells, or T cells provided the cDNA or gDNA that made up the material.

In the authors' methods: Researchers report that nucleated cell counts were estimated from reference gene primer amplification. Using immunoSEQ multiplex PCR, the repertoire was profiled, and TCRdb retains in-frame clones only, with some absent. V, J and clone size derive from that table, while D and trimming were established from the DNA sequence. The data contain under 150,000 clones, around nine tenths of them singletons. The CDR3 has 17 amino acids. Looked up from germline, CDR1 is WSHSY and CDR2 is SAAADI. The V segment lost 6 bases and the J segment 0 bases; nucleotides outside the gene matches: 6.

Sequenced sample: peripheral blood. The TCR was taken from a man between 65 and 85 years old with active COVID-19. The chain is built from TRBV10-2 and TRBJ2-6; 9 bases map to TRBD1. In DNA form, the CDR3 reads TGCGCCAGCAGCCGGGGACAGGGAGACTCTGGGGCCAACGTCCTGACTTTC. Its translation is CASSRGQGDSGANVLTF.